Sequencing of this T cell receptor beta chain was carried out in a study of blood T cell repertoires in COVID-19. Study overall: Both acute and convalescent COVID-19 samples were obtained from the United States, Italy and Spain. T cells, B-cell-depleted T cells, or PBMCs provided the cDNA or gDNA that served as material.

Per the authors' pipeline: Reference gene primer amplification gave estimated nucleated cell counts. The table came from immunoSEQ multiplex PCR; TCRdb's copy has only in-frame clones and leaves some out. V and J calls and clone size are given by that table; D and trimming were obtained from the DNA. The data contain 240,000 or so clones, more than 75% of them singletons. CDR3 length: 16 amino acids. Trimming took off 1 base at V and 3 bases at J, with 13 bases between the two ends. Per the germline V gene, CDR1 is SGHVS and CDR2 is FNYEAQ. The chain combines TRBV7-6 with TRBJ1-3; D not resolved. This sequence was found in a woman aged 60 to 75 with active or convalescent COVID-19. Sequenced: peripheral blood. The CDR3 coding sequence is TGTGCCAGCAGCTTAGAGCCTCCCCGCATTGGAAACACCATATATTTT. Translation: CASSLEPPRIGNTIYF. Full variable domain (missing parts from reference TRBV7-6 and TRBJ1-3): GAGVSQSPRYKVTKRGQDVALRCDPISGHVSLYWYRQALGQGPEFLTYFNYEAQQDKSGLPNDRFSAERPEGSISTLTIQRTEQRDSAMYRCASSLEPPRIGNTIYFGEGSWLTVV.